These T cell receptor beta chains were read from a single sample in a study of CD8+ T cells in alopecia areata. Sequencing was performed with immunoSEQ multiplex PCR; in TCRdb, only in-frame clones are kept and a portion is missing. Of around 250,000 clones detected, roughly two thirds appear once; the ten largest clones hold approximately 1.2%. The material was CD4+ T cells sorted from blood, obtained at week 0. These receptors were obtained from a human donor with alopecia areata. The CDR3 runs from the conserved cysteine through the conserved F or W. A D gene is named only where the DNA matches it firmly. Expanded clones get a size class; other rows say once, few or many, or leave the size out.

cdr3_nt | cdr3_aa | v_call | d_call | clone_size | j_call
TGCGCCAGCAGCTCCCCGGGGCGCAATCAGCCCCAGCATTTT | CASSSPGRNQPQHF | TRBV4-1 | - | - | TRBJ1-5
TGCGCCAGCGGTCTGAGAGGGGAGCTGTTTTTT | CASGLRGELFF | TRBV5-1 | - | - | TRBJ2-2
TGTGCCAGCAGTTACTCGTCCGCTGGCTACACCTTC | CASSYSSAGYTF | TRBV6-5 | - | - | TRBJ1-2
TGTGCCAGCAGTAAAAGGGTAGAAACTGAAGCTTTCTTT | CASSKRVETEAFF | TRBV6-5 | - | - | TRBJ1-1
TGTGCCAGCAAGAACCAAGGGGGTAACTCACCCCTCCACTTT | CASKNQGGNSPLHF | TRBV25-1 | - | - | TRBJ1-6
TGTGCCAGCAGTGAACCCGGGACAGCTAGCGGGGAGCTGTTTTTT | CASSEPGTASGELFF | TRBV25-1 | TRBD1 | - | TRBJ2-2
TGCAGCGTTTTACAGGGCAATCAGCCCCAGCATTTT | CSVLQGNQPQHF | TRBV29-1 | - | - | TRBJ1-5
TGTGCCAGCATGACTCCGAACACCGGGGAGCTGTTTTTT | CASMTPNTGELFF | TRBV6-6 | - | - | TRBJ2-2
TGCGCCAGCAGCCATCCGGGACCCGGGGAGACCCAGTACTTC | CASSHPGPGETQYF | TRBV4-1 | - | - | TRBJ2-5
TGCAGCGGATCCACGGGGAAGGATACGCAGTATTTT | CSGSTGKDTQYF | TRBV29-1 | - | few | TRBJ2-3
TGTGCCAGCAGTTCGACGGGGGCTCAATACTCCTACGAGCAGTACTTC | CASSSTGAQYSYEQYF | TRBV27 | - | - | TRBJ2-7
TGTGCCAGCAGCTTGAGGACAGGCGGGGACACTGAAGCTTTCTTT | CASSLRTGGDTEAFF | TRBV5-4 | TRBD1 | - | TRBJ1-1
TGTGCCAGCAAACTTGGGGAGACCCAGTACTTC | CASKLGETQYF | TRBV5-4 | - | - | TRBJ2-5
TGTGCCAGCAGCCCCGCGGGGAGCAAAAACATTCAGTACTTC | CASSPAGSKNIQYF | TRBV11-2 | - | - | TRBJ2-4
TGTGCCAGCAGTACCGGGACTAACTTATACAATGAGCAGTTCTTC | CASSTGTNLYNEQFF | TRBV9 | TRBD2 | once | TRBJ2-1
TGTGCCTGGGGACAGGGTGGGCCCACTGAAGCTTTCTTT | CAWGQGGPTEAFF | TRBV30 | TRBD1 | - | TRBJ1-1
TGTGCCAGCAGCTTACAGGGGGCGGATACGCAGTATTTT | CASSLQGADTQYF | TRBV5-4 | TRBD1 | few | TRBJ2-3
TGTGCCTGGAGTCCGTCGACAGGGTTCTACGAGCAGTACTTC | CAWSPSTGFYEQYF | TRBV30 | TRBD1 | - | TRBJ2-7
TGCGCCAGCAGTCGGGACAGTCTAAACTATGGCTACACCTTC | CASSRDSLNYGYTF | TRBV5-1 | TRBD1 | - | TRBJ1-2
TGTGCCTGGAGTAGATGGGACAGGGACCAAGAGACCCAGTACTTC | CAWSRWDRDQETQYF | TRBV30 | TRBD1 | - | TRBJ2-5
TGCGCCAGCAGCTTGGAACTAGCGGGAGGAGATACGCAGTATTTT | CASSLELAGGDTQYF | TRBV5-1 | TRBD2 | - | TRBJ2-3
TGTGCCAGCAGCCCGGTGGCACAAAGCTCTGGGGCCAACGTCCTGACTTTC | CASSPVAQSSGANVLTF | TRBV11-2 | - | - | TRBJ2-6
TGTGCCAGCAGCGTAGGATTTGAGGGGGTGAGGTATGGCTACACCTTC | CASSVGFEGVRYGYTF | TRBV9 | - | - | TRBJ1-2
TGTGCCAGCAGCTCCCAAACCATGAACACCGGGGAGCTGTTTTTT | CASSSQTMNTGELFF | TRBV7-8 | - | few | TRBJ2-2
TGTGCCATCAGTGAGACGCGGATAAACTATGGCTACACCTTC | CAISETRINYGYTF | TRBV10-3 | - | - | TRBJ1-2
TGTGCCAGCAGCTCGGGACTAGCGGGGGCCTACAATGAGCAGTTCTTC | CASSSGLAGAYNEQFF | TRBV7-9 | TRBD2 | few | TRBJ2-1
TGCAGCGTTACTACAGGGTTCACTGAAGCTTTCTTT | CSVTTGFTEAFF | TRBV29-1 | - | - | TRBJ1-1
TGTGCCTGGACCCGGGGCCGCTCTAACTATGGCTACACCTTC | CAWTRGRSNYGYTF | TRBV30 | - | - | TRBJ1-2
TGCAGCGTTCGAAAGACAGGGTCTTTCTACGAGCAGTACTTC | CSVRKTGSFYEQYF | TRBV29-1 | TRBD1 | - | TRBJ2-7
TGTGCCTGGAGCGAATTAACAGGGGAAGGCTCACCCCTCCACTTT | CAWSELTGEGSPLHF | TRBV30 | TRBD1 | - | TRBJ1-6
TGTGCCCACGGGACAGGGAACTACGAGCAGTACTTC | CAHGTGNYEQYF | TRBV30 | TRBD1 | - | TRBJ2-7
TGTGCCAGCAGGCAGAGCTCTGGGGCCAACGTCCTGACTTTC | CASRQSSGANVLTF | TRBV27 | - | - | TRBJ2-6
TGTGCCAGCAGCTCGCGACGACTAGCAGGTTCCTACGAGCAGTACTTC | CASSSRRLAGSYEQYF | TRBV13 | TRBD2 | - | TRBJ2-7
TGCAGCGCCCTCGTTCCAGGGGGTGAGCAGTTCTTC | CSALVPGGEQFF | TRBV29-1 | TRBD1 | few | TRBJ2-1
TGCAGCGCAGGGGCGTTTGGCACCGGGGAGCTGTTTTTT | CSAGAFGTGELFF | TRBV29-1 | - | - | TRBJ2-2